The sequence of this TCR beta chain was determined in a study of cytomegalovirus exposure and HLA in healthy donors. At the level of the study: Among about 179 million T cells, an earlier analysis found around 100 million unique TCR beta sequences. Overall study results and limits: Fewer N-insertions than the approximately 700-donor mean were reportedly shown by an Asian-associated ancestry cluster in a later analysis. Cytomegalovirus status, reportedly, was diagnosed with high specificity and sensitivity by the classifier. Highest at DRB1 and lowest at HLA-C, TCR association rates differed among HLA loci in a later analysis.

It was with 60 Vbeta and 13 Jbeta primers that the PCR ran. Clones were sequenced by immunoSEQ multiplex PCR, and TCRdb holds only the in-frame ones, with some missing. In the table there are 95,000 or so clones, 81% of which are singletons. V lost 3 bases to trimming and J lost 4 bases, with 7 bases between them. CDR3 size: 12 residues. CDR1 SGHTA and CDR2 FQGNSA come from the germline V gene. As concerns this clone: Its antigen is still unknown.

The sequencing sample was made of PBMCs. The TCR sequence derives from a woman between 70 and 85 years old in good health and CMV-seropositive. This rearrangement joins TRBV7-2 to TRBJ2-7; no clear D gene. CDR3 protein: CASSLSGYEQYF. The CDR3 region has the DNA TGTGCCAGCAGCTTGTCCGGTTACGAGCAGTACTTC. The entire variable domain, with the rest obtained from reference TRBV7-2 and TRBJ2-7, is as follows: GAGVSQSPSNKVTEKGKDVELRCDPISGHTALYWYRQSLGQGLEFLIYFQGNSAPDKSGLPSDRFSAERTGGSVSTLTIQRTQQEDSAVYLCASSLSGYEQYFGPGTRLTVT.